This TCR beta chain was sequenced in a study of CD8 T cells in Susac syndrome. Random hexamers were used to reverse transcribe an amount of about 0.45 to 1 ug RNA. From the immunoSEQ multiplex PCR reads, TCRdb called clonotypes with MiXCR, one entry per CDR3 protein. The table has 300,000 to 350,000 distinct CDR3 sequences, 92% seen once. The specimen sequenced was CD4+ T cells from PBMCs. The sequence derives from a human donor with multiple sclerosis.

The CDR3 protein is CASSLEDARTDTQYF. The DNA for the CDR3 is TGCGCCAGCAGCTTGGAGGATGCCCGGACAGATACGCAGTATTTT. The genes are TRBV5-1 and TRBJ2-3; D gene unclear. V was clipped by 0 bases and J by 3 bases, with 11 bases between them. The CDR3 loop spans 15 amino acids. CDR1 and CDR2 from the germline V gene are SGHRS and YFSETQ.